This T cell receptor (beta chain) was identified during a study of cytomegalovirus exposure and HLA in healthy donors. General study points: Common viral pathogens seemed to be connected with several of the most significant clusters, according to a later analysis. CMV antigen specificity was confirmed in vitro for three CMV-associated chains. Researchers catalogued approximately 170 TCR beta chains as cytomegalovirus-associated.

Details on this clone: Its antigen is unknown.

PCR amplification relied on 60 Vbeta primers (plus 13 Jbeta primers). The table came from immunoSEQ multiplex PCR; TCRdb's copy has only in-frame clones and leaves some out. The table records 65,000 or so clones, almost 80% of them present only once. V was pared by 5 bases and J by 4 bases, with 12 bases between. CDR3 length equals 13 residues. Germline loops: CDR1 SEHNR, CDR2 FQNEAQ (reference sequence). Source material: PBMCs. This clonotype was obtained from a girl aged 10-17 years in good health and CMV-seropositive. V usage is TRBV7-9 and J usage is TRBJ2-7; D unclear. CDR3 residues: CASSLLTGYEQYF. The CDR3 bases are TGTGCCAGCAGCCTGTTGACGGGTTACGAGCAGTACTTC. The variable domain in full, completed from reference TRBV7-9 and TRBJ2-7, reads DTGVSQNPRHKITKRGQNVTFRCDPISEHNRLYWYRQTLGQGPEFLTYFQNEAQLEKSRLLSDRFSAERPKGSFSTLEIQRTEQGDSAMYLCASSLLTGYEQYFGPGTRLTVT.